These 20 T cell receptor beta chains were sequenced from one sample in a study of blood T cell repertoires in COVID-19. TCRdb keeps only in-frame clones here, not all; method: immunoSEQ multiplex PCR. The table records about 150,000 clones, around 82% of them present only once. Sequencing input: peripheral blood. The origin of the receptors is a woman aged 80 or over with active or convalescent COVID-19.

V usage is TRBV5-1 and J usage is TRBJ2-5; TRBD2 aligns across 8 bases. The trim removed 5 bases at V and 3 bases at J, leaving 6 bases unmatched. CDR1 is SGHRS, CDR2 YFSETQ, per germline. The CDR3 is 14 residues long. The CDR3 is CASRRGDPKETQYF. CDR3 DNA: TGCGCCAGCAGGCGGGGGGACCCTAAAGAGACCCAGTACTTC.

The chain carries TRBV9 and TRBJ1-1, with unresolved D. V was cut by 3 bases and J by 2 bases, with 17 bases left in between. This CDR3 spans 16 amino acids. The germline gives CDR1 SGDLS, CDR2 YYNGEE. For the CDR3, the DNA is TGTGCCAGCAGCGCCGCCGGCAGGCCGGGAAACACTGAAGCTTTCTTT. Residues: CASSAAGRPGNTEAFF.

The rearrangement uses TRBV5-1 and TRBJ2-5; D possibly corresponds to TRBD2 (5 bases). The CDR3 has 13 residues. Per the germline V gene, CDR1 is SGHRS and CDR2 is YFSETQ. V was shortened by 0 bases and J by 5 bases, with 8 bases between the two germline ends. CDR3 DNA: TGCGCCAGCAGCTTGGTTAGCGACGAGACCCAGTACTTC. Translating it yields CASSLVSDETQYF. Combining the CDR3 with reference TRBV5-1 and TRBJ2-5 gives the whole variable domain KAGVTQTPRYLIKTRGQQVTLSCSPISGHRSVSWYQQTPGQGLQFLFEYFSETQRNKGNFPGRFSGRQFSNSRSEMNVSTLELGDSALYLCASSLVSDETQYFGPGTRLLVL.

This clone has more than one count but fewer than ten. The DNA for the CDR3 is TGTGCCAGCAGCTTAAACCCTAGCGGTACCTACAATGAGCAGTTCTTC. This sequence encodes CASSLNPSGTYNEQFF. The chain has TRBV7-6 and TRBJ2-1; 7 positions match TRBD2. The germline CDR1 and CDR2 sequences are SGHVS and FNYEAQ. The CDR3 loop spans 16 amino acids. The ends lost 2 bases at V and 2 bases at J; junction bases unmatched: 6.

V usage is TRBV11-2 and J usage is TRBJ2-1, with 8 bases identical to TRBD1. The CDR3 sequence is 13 residues long. V lost 5 bases, J lost 9 bases, and 6 bases stayed unmatched. Germline-derived CDR1 and CDR2 are SGHAT and FQNNGV. The CDR3 nucleotides read TGTGCCAGCAGCCAGGGGGCAGTAACTGAGCAGTTCTTC. It specifies CASSQGAVTEQFF.

This chain connects TRBV2 to TRBJ2-1; D might be TRBD2 (6 bases). In germline, CDR1 is SNHLY, CDR2 FYNNEI. V dropped 4 bases and J dropped 6 bases, with 7 bases sitting between them. This CDR3 spans 12 amino acids. CDR3 bases: TGTGCCAGCAGTGGGGGGGTCAATGAGCAGTTCTTC. This encodes CASSGGVNEQFF.

The genes are TRBV2 and TRBJ2-3; possibly TRBD2 for D (6 bases). Germline CDR1 is SNHLY and CDR2 is FYNNEI. Between the trimmed V and J ends, which lost 6 bases and 2 bases, there was a span of 24 bases. This CDR3 spans 18 amino acids. CDR3 nucleotide sequence: TGTGCCAGCAGCAAAACGGGGGAGACCCTCTTATCCACAGATACGCAGTATTTT. Translating it yields CASSKTGETLLSTDTQYF.

This chain connects TRBV5-1 to TRBJ2-7, with TRBD1 matching over 8 bases. The CDR3 length is 14 residues. Trimming at V came to 2 bases and at J to 2 bases, leaving 3 bases not matched to a gene. CDR1 is SGHRS, CDR2 YFSETQ, per germline. The CDR3 reads CASSFGQGTYEQYF. The CDR3 DNA sequence: TGCGCCAGCAGCTTCGGACAGGGAACCTACGAGCAGTACTTC.

The chain has TRBV9 and TRBJ1-2; 8 bases agree with TRBD1. The CDR3 loop spans 15 amino acids. Germline V gives CDR1 SGDLS, CDR2 YYNGEE. V shed 4 bases, J shed 1 base, and the junction held 6 bases outside the gene matches. CDR3 nucleotides: TGTGCCAGCAGCACCGGGACAGGAATTAACTATGGCTACACCTTC. Translated: CASSTGTGINYGYTF.

This rearrangement joins TRBV9 to TRBJ1-2; D may be TRBD1 (5 bases). Trimming left V 0 bases short and J 1 base short, with 10 bases between. The germline V gene has CDR1 SGDLS and CDR2 YYNGEE. This CDR3 region has 15 residues. CDR3 DNA: TGTGCCAGCAGCGTAGCGGACACGTTTAACTATGGCTACACCTTC. Translating it yields CASSVADTFNYGYTF. The whole variable domain, remainder taken from reference TRBV9 and TRBJ1-2, is DSGVTQTPKHLITATGQRVTLRCSPRSGDLSVYWYQQSLDQGLQFLIQYYNGEERAKGNILERFSAQQFPDLHSELNLSSLELGDSALYFCASSVADTFNYGYTFGSGTRLTVV.

Note on this clone: One junction end disagrees with the germline gene, perhaps due to a read error. V gene TRBV7-3 combines with J gene TRBJ2-1; TRBD1 matches at 9 bases. Germline loops: CDR1 SGHTA, CDR2 FQGTGA. This CDR3 is built from 15 residues. The CDR3 protein is CASSLTGTGSNEQFF. As DNA, the CDR3 is TGTGCCAGCAGCCTAACCGGGACAGGGAGCAATGAGCAGTTCTTC.

The chain combines TRBV25-1 with TRBJ1-1; weak D call: TRBD1 (6 bases). The CDR3 has 14 amino acids. Germline CDR1 and CDR2: MGHDK and SYGVNS. Trimming left V 3 bases short and J 1 base short, with 9 bases between. The CDR3 sequence is CASSETGPNTEAFF. The DNA of the CDR3 is TGTGCCAGCAGTGAGACAGGCCCGAACACTGAAGCTTTCTTT.

This clone was seen only a few times. This chain connects TRBV5-1 to TRBJ2-2; tentative D call: TRBD1 (6 bases). There are 18 residues in the CDR3. Germline loops: CDR1 SGHRS, CDR2 YFSETQ. Trimming stripped 0 bases from V and 0 bases from J, with 15 bases between. CDR3 amino acids: CASSLGGQRLSNTGELFF. CDR3 coding DNA: TGCGCCAGCAGCTTGGGGGGGCAGCGGCTCTCGAACACCGGGGAGCTGTTTTTT.

The rearrangement joins TRBV4-2 to TRBJ2-2, with D hard to call. The CDR3 length is 14 residues. Germline CDR1 and CDR2: LGHNA and YNFKEQ. Trimming pared 1 base from V and 6 bases from J, leaving 9 bases between. The CDR3 region is CASSQVSEPGELFF. As DNA, the CDR3 is TGTGCCAGCAGCCAAGTTTCGGAGCCCGGGGAGCTGTTTTTT.

The V gene is TRBV20-1, the J gene TRBJ1-1, with 7 bases lining up with TRBD1. In germline, CDR1 is DFQATT, CDR2 SNEGSKA (reference sequence). This CDR3 has 15 amino acids. V was pared by 3 bases and J by 0 bases, with 7 bases of the junction left unmatched. The CDR3 reads CSASRQGEMNTEAFF. The CDR3 coding sequence is TGCAGTGCTAGTCGTCAGGGGGAAATGAACACTGAAGCTTTCTTT.

The rearrangement uses TRBV6-1 and TRBJ2-1; 10 nucleotides agree with TRBD2. CDR3 length equals 16 residues. Trimming at V came to 3 bases and at J to 1 base, leaving 3 bases not matched to a gene. Germline assignment: CDR1 MNHNS and CDR2 SASEGT. This chain's CDR3 is CASSELAGASYNEQFF. Here the CDR3 DNA reads TGTGCCAGCAGTGAGCTAGCGGGAGCTTCCTACAATGAGCAGTTCTTC.

This clone was counted once. The chain couples TRBV6-2 or TRBV6-3 to TRBJ2-3; 9 bases line up with TRBD2. Germline loops: CDR1 MNHEY, CDR2 SVGEGT. The CDR3 has 16 amino acids. V dropped 0 bases and J dropped 3; count of bases not matched to a gene: 4. The DNA of the CDR3 is TGTGCCAGCAGTTACTCGCGGGAGGGCCCGACAGATACGCAGTATTTT. Its protein product is CASSYSREGPTDTQYF.

V gene TRBV3-1 (or the pseudogene TRBV3-2) combines with J gene TRBJ1-3; D remains unclear. V was pared by 1 base and J by 3 bases, with 13 bases between. Germline V gene data show CDR1 as LGHDT and CDR2 as YNNKEL (reference sequence). The CDR3 consists of 16 residues. As DNA, the CDR3 is TGTGCCAGCAGCCAAGGCGGAGGGAGGGTTGGAAACACCATATATTTT. It codes for CASSQGGGRVGNTIYF.

This clone has ten or more counts. The CDR3 spells CASSPHPRRASYEQYF. The CDR3 DNA sequence: TGCGCCAGCAGCCCACACCCTCGGAGGGCCTCCTACGAGCAGTACTTC. The V gene is TRBV23-1, the J gene TRBJ2-7, with D maybe TRBD2 (6 bases). TRBV23-1 is reported as an ORF; its role is uncertain. V was pared by 6 bases and J by 0 bases, with 18 bases between. This CDR3 contains 16 residues.

V and J are TRBV3-1 (or the pseudogene TRBV3-2) and TRBJ2-7, with D hard to call. Trimming removed 5 bases from V and 1 base from J, with 15 bases in between. CDR1 is LGHDT and CDR2 is YNNKEL in the germline V gene (reference sequence). The CDR3 loop spans 15 amino acids. CDR3: CASSARSVASYEQYF. DNA for the CDR3: TGTGCCAGCAGCGCCCGAAGCGTCGCGTCCTACGAGCAGTACTTC.